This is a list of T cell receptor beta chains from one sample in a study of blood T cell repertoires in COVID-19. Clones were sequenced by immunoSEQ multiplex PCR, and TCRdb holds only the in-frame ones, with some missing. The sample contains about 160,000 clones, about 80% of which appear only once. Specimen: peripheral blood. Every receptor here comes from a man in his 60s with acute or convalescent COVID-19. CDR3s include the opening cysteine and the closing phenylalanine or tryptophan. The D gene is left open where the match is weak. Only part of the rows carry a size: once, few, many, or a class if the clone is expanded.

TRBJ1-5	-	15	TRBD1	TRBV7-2	TGTGCCAGCAGCCAGGACGGGACAGGGGGCCAGCCCCAGCATTTT	CASSQDGTGGQPQHF
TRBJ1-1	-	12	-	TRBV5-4	TGTGCCAGCAGCGTATGGAACACTGAAGCTTTCTTT	CASSVWNTEAFF
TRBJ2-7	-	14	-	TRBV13	TGTGCCAGCAACGAGGGAAAGAGCTCCTACGAGCAGTACTTC	CASNEGKSSYEQYF
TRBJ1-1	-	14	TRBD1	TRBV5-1	TGCGCCAGCAGCTCTAGACAGGGCCGCACTGAAGCTTTCTTT	CASSSRQGRTEAFF
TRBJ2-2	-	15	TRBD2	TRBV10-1	TGCGCCAGCAGCCCCGGGACTAGCGTTCCCGGGGAGCTGTTTTTT	CASSPGTSVPGELFF
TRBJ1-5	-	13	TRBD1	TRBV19	TGTGCCAGTAGTACCCAGGGGGATCAGCCCCAGCATTTT	CASSTQGDQPQHF
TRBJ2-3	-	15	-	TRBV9	TGTGCCAGCAGCGTAGGGATAGCTAGCACAGATACGCAGTATTTT	CASSVGIASTDTQYF
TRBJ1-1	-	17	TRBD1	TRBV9	TGTGCCAGCAGCGCCTTGACGGGACAGACGACCCACACTGAAGCTTTCTTT	CASSALTGQTTHTEAFF
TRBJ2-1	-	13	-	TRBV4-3	TGCGCCAGCAGCCTGGAGGCCTACAATGAGCAGTTCTTC	CASSLEAYNEQFF
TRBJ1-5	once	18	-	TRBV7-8	TGTGCCAGCAGCTTAGTGGGACGGGGAGGCTCGAGCAATCAGCCCCAGCATTTT	CASSLVGRGGSSNQPQHF
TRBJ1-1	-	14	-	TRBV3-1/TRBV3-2	TGTGCCAGCAGCCAAACCCCGGGGTGGACTGAAGCTTTCTTT	CASSQTPGWTEAFF
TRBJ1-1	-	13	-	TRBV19	TGTGCCAGTAAGGGTGCGGGTTTCACTGAAGCTTTCTTT	CASKGAGFTEAFF
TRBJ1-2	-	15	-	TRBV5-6	TGTGCCAGCAGCTCCTCAGGGAACCCCGACTATGGCTACACCTTC	CASSSSGNPDYGYTF
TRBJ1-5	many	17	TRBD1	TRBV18	TGTGCCAGCTCTCGGACCGGGACAGCAAATAGCAATCAGCCCCAGCATTTT	CASSRTGTANSNQPQHF
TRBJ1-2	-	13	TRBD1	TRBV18	TGTGCCAGCTCACTGCGACAGGGAGCCGGCTACACCTTC	CASSLRQGAGYTF
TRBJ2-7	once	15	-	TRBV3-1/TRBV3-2	TGTGCCAGCAGCCAAGTCCTAGGACACTCCTACGAGCAGTACTTC	CASSQVLGHSYEQYF
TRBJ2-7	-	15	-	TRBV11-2	TGTGCCAGCAGCCCAGGGGAGGGGCAGGTCTACGAGCAGTACTTC	CASSPGEGQVYEQYF
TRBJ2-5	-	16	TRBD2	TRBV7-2	TGTGCCAGCAGCTTAGTTTTAGCGGGGGGCGGAGAGACCCAGTACTTC	CASSLVLAGGGETQYF
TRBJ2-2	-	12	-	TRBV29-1	TGCAGCGCGTTCAAGAACACCGGGGAGCTGTTTTTT	CSAFKNTGELFF
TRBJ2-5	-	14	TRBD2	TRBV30	TGTGCCTGGAGTCCGACTAGCGGGGGGAGGACCCAGTACTTC	CAWSPTSGGRTQYF
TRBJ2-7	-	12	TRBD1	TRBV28	TGTGCCACCCCGGGACAGGAAACCGAGCAGTACTTC	CATPGQETEQYF
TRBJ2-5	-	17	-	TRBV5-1	TGCGCCAGCAGCTTGGTTCGGGGGAGAAGCAAGGAAGAGACCCAGTACTTC	CASSLVRGRSKEETQYF
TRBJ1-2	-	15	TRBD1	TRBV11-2	TGTGCCAGCAGCTTAGGGGACAGGAACAACTATGGCTACACCTTC	CASSLGDRNNYGYTF
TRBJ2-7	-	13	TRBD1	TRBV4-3	TGCGCCAGCAGCCAAGGACAGGGCAGCGAGCAGTACTTC	CASSQGQGSEQYF
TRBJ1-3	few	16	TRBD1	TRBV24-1	TGTGCCACCAGTGACCCAGGGGGACCTTCTGGAAACACCATATATTTT	CATSDPGGPSGNTIYF
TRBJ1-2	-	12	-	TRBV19	TGTGCCAGTAGTTATGCGGACTATGGCTACACCTTC	CASSYADYGYTF
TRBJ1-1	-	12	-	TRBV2	TGTGCCAGCAGTGACTTGAACACTGAAGCTTTCTTT	CASSDLNTEAFF
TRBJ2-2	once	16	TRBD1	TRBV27	TGTGCCAGCAGTTTAGCCCTGTCAGGGGGCCCCGGGGAGCTGTTTTTT	CASSLALSGGPGELFF
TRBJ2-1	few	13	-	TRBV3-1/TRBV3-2	TGTGCCAGCAGCCAAGAGGGGGGCAATGAGCAGTTCTTC	CASSQEGGNEQFF
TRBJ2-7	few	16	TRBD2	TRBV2	TGTGCCAGCAGTGCCGGACTAGCGGCAAGCTCCTACGAGCAGTACTTC	CASSAGLAASSYEQYF
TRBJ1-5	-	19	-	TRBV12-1	TGTGCCAGCAGCTTGAGACCCGGGACTATGATTTATAGCAATCAGCCCCAGCATTTT	CASSLRPGTMIYSNQPQHF
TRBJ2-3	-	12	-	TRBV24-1	TGTGCCACCAGTGATTTCGGGGGGCGCGTGTATTTT	CATSDFGGRVYF
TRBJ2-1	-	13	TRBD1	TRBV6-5	TGTGCCAGCAGACAGGGGGCCCGGGATGAGCAGTTCTTC	CASRQGARDEQFF
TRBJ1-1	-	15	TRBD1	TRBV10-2	TGCGCCAGCAGTGGGGGACAGGGGGAAATGTCTGAAGCTTTCTTT	CASSGGQGEMSEAFF
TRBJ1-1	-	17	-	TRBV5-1	TGCGCCAGCAGCTTGGGTCCCCAGGGTTGGTTGGACACTGAAGCTTTCTTT	CASSLGPQGWLDTEAFF
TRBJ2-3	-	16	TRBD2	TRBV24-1	TGTGCCACCAGTGATCGAGCGGGGCCCGCCACAGATACGCAGTATTTT	CATSDRAGPATDTQYF
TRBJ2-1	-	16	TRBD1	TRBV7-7	TGTGCTAGCAGCTTAGTGGCGACAGGGGCTATGAATGAGCAGTTCTTC	CASSLVATGAMNEQFF
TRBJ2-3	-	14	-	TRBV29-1	TGCAGCGTTGAAGGGACAGCTAGCACAGATACGCAGTATTTT	CSVEGTASTDTQYF
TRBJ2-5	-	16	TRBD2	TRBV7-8	TGTGCCAGCAGCCTCCCGGGGCCCGGGGAGGGGGAGACCCAGTACTTC	CASSLPGPGEGETQYF
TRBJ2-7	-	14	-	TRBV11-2	TGTGCCAGCAGTTTTAGCAGTGGTAGTTACGAGCAGTACTTC	CASSFSSGSYEQYF
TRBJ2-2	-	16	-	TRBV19	TGTGCCAGTAGTCCCCAGGACAGCCCGAACACCGGGGAGCTGTTTTTT	CASSPQDSPNTGELFF
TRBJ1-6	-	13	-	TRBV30	TGTGCCTGGGGTAGCCAGGGAGGATCACCCCTCCACTTT	CAWGSQGGSPLHF
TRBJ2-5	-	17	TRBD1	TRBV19	TGTGCCAGTAGTATAGCCGGACAGGGGGAGAGGTGGGAGACCCAGTACTTC	CASSIAGQGERWETQYF
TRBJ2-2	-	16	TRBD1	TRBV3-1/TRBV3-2	TGTGCCAGCAGCCGGCCGACAGGGCCAAACACCGGGGAGCTGTTTTTT	CASSRPTGPNTGELFF
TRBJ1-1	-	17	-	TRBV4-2	TGTGCCAGCAGCCAAGATCGGGGGGCAGGGGTGGTCACTGAAGCTTTCTTT	CASSQDRGAGVVTEAFF
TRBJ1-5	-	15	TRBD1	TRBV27	TGTGCCAGCAGTTTATCAGGGACAGGGAACCAGCCCCAGCATTTT	CASSLSGTGNQPQHF
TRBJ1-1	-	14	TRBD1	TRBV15	TGTGCCACCAGCATCGACAGGGGAGTCACTGAAGCTTTCTTT	CATSIDRGVTEAFF
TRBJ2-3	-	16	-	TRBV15	TGTGCCACCAGCAATCCGACGGAGCGGAGCACAGATACGCAGTATTTT	CATSNPTERSTDTQYF
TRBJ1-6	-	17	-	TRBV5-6	TGTGCCAGCAGCTTGGACAGGACAAGCTCCTATAATTCACCCCTCCACTTT	CASSLDRTSSYNSPLHF
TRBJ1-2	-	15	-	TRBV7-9	TGTGCCAGCAGCCCCCACCCGGACAGCTGGGAGGGCTACACCTTC	CASSPHPDSWEGYTF
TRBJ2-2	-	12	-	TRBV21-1	TGTGCCAGCAGGGACAGGGCCGGGGAGCTGTTTTTT	CASRDRAGELFF
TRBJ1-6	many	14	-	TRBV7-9	TGTGCCAGCAGCTTATCTCTAGGAGGCTCACCCCTCCACTTT	CASSLSLGGSPLHF
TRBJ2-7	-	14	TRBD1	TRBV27	TGTGCCAGCAGTCCGTGGACAGGGGGGTACGAGCAGTACTTC	CASSPWTGGYEQYF
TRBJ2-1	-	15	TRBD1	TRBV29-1	TGCAGCGTTGAAACGACCGGACAGGGGACGGATGAGCAGTTCTTC	CSVETTGQGTDEQFF
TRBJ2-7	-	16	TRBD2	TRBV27	TGTGCCACCAAAGCGGGGGGGCTAAGTCGGCGGTACGAGCAGTACTTC	CATKAGGLSRRYEQYF